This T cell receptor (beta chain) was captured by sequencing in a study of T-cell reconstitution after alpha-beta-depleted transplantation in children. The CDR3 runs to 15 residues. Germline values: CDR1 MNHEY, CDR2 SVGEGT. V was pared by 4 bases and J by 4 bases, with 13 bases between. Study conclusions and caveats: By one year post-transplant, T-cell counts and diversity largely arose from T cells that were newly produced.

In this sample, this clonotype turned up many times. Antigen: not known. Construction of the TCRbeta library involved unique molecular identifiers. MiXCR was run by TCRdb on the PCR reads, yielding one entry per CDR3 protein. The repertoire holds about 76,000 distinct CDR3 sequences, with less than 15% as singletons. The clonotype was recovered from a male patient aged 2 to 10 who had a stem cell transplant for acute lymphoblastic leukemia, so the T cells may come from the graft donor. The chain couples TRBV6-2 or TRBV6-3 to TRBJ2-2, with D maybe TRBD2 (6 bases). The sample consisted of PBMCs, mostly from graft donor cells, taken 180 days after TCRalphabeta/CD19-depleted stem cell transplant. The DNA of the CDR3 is TGTGCCAGCAGTTGGCCGGGACTTTTCACCGGGGAGCTGTTTTTT. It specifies CASSWPGLFTGELFF.